Below, 5 T cell receptor beta chains from the same sample are listed, as sequenced in a study of cytomegalovirus exposure and HLA in healthy donors. The PCR had 60 Vbeta and 13 Jbeta primers. Sequencing was performed with immunoSEQ multiplex PCR; in TCRdb, only in-frame clones are kept and a portion is missing. In the table there are hundreds of thousands of clones, about 85% of which are singletons. Sequenced: PBMCs. The receptors were gathered from a girl aged 2-10 years in good health and CMV-seronegative.

The rearrangement joins TRBV4-2 to TRBJ2-3; D might be TRBD2 (6 bases). This CDR3 has 18 amino acids. Germline V gives CDR1 LGHNA, CDR2 YNFKEQ. Deletions cut 0 bases from V and 3 bases from J, with 19 bases between. CDR3 protein: CASSQDDAGLRGTDTQYF. CDR3 DNA sequence: TGTGCCAGCAGCCAAGACGACGCAGGTCTCCGGGGGACAGATACGCAGTATTTT.

The gene calls are TRBV25-1 and TRBJ2-7; 10 bases are a match to TRBD1. V was clipped by 0 bases and J by 2 bases; unmatched bases: 4. The CDR3 has 16 residues. Germline V lookup: CDR1 MGHDK, CDR2 SYGVNS. CDR3 amino acids: CASSEYAGQGPYEQYF. In DNA, the CDR3 is TGTGCCAGCAGTGAATACGCGGGACAGGGGCCCTACGAGCAGTACTTC.

The V gene is TRBV7-3, the J gene TRBJ2-3; a weak D match, TRBD1 (6 bases). V was cut by 6 bases and J by 1 base, with 14 bases left in between. The CDR3 totals 15 residues. Germline-derived CDR1 and CDR2 are SGHTA and FQGTGA. The CDR3 reads CASRKTGGRTDTQYF. The CDR3, as DNA: TGTGCCAGCAGAAAGACAGGAGGACGCACAGATACGCAGTATTTT.

The count of this clone is one. CDR3 residues: CASEPGQGTDTQYF. As DNA, the CDR3 is TGTGCCAGTGAACCGGGACAGGGCACAGATACGCAGTATTTT. The chain uses TRBV2 and TRBJ2-3; TRBD1 matches at 8 bases. There are 14 residues in the CDR3. In germline, CDR1 is SNHLY, CDR2 FYNNEI. V lost 9 bases and J lost 1; bases outside the gene matches: 6.

A few counts support this clone. The chain couples TRBV18 to TRBJ1-2; tentatively, D is TRBD1 (5 bases). Germline CDR1 KGHSH, CDR2 LQKENI. This CDR3 has 17 residues. Trimming took 6 bases from V and 4 from J, leaving 24 bases between them. CDR3 coding DNA: TGTGCCAGCTCTCCCTCTAGAAATTTGCGGGGCTCCTATGGCTACACCTTC. Its protein product is CASSPSRNLRGSYGYTF.